The entry that follows covers one T cell receptor (beta chain) sequence. Its antigen is unidentified. Trimming shortened V by 5 bases and J by 6 bases, and 12 bases separated the two germline ends. Germline CDR1 is SEHNR and CDR2 is FQNEAQ (reference sequence). The CDR3 runs 13 residues. The data were taken from a study of T cell responses to AZD1222 COVID-19 vaccine. Study background: Second doses at about 4 or about 12 weeks were pooled.

Generated by immunoSEQ multiplex PCR, the TCRdb table keeps only in-frame clones and is missing some. This sample has tens of thousands of clones, with roughly 88% found just once. Overall study findings and caveats: Possibly, clonal diversity was underestimated; donors were largely white British and included more females. No repertoire was sampled before or during the peak T cell response, only after it. Vaccination with two AZD1222 doses was followed by a rise in Spike-specific TCR breadth and depth.

The chain employs TRBV7-9 and TRBJ2-3; D remains ambiguous. This specimen was peripheral blood, taken on day 0 of AZD1222 vaccination. This clonotype originated in an adult in good health. CDR3 protein: CASSLNSRDTQYF. The CDR3 region has the DNA TGTGCCAGCAGCCTTAATTCCCGTGATACGCAGTATTTT.